This is a list of T cell receptor beta chains from one sample in a study of T cell changes during pregnancy in multiple sclerosis. The data were produced by immunoSEQ multiplex PCR, yet TCRdb's version contains in-frame clones alone and is incomplete. The sample records over 20,000 clones, roughly 89% being singletons. Sequences were derived from CD4+ T cells from peripheral blood mononuclear cells, sampled in the third trimester of pregnancy. Receptors were obtained from a female donor in good health, enrolled as a control in a pregnancy study. Each CDR3 is given with its conserved first and last residue. Each record gives: V gene, J gene, clone size, CDR3 protein. The size entry is marked missing in some rows and otherwise reads once, few, many or a size class.

>TRBV5-1|TRBJ2-2|NA
CASSSGLGNTGELFF
>TRBV28|TRBJ2-1|NA
CASNTRSEQFF
>TRBV13|TRBJ2-2|NA
CASSSTVVISNTGELFF
>TRBV27|TRBJ2-4|NA
CASSRGGEIAKNIQYF
>TRBV4-3|TRBJ2-3|NA
CASSQDLTSGVADTQYF
>TRBV6-5|TRBJ2-3|NA
CASSVTSTDTQYF
>TRBV15|TRBJ2-7|NA
CATSRVRGGEQYF
>TRBV6-5|TRBJ2-7|NA
CASSYAGTGTGEQYF
>TRBV7-3|TRBJ2-6|NA
CASSLMAALGGITGANVLTF
>TRBV7-2|TRBJ2-3|NA
CASSLRRERGPTDTQYF
>TRBV7-2|TRBJ1-6|NA
CASSFRDSLLNSPLHF
>TRBV14|TRBJ1-2|medium-sized
CASSPRGGGYTF